The 26 T cell receptor beta chains in this list originate from one sample, sequenced in a study of T-cell memory formation after mild COVID-19. TCRdb passed the 5' RACE reads through MiXCR, listing each CDR3 protein once. The data contain roughly 190,000 distinct CDR3 sequences, around 26% of them seen just once; the ten biggest clones take up about an eighth. Source material: PBMCs or a T cell subset sorted from them (not recorded which). All receptors derive from an adult woman who had mild COVID-19 (a few samples of this study predate the infection). Cell type and time point are not known.

The genes are TRBV30 and TRBJ1-1; the D gene is possibly TRBD1 (5 bases). CDR3 length: 12 residues. Germline V gene sequence: CDR1 GTSNPN, CDR2 SVGIG (reference sequence). Trimming took off 3 bases at V and 6 bases at J, with 11 bases between the two ends. For the CDR3, the DNA is TGTGCCTGGAGGAACTTGGGGCCTGAAGCTTTCTTT. Translated, it gives CAWRNLGPEAFF.

The chain is built from TRBV4-1 and TRBJ2-1, with TRBD2 as a possible D gene (6 bases). Trimming stripped 1 base from V and 8 bases from J, with 15 bases between. CDR1 and CDR2 (germline): MGHRA, YSYEKL. The CDR3 has 15 residues. This CDR3 reads CASSQVTGRTHEQFF. As DNA, the CDR3 is TGCGCCAGCAGCCAAGTAACCGGGAGAACCCATGAGCAGTTCTTC.

This clonotype has more than one count but fewer than ten. The genes are TRBV12-3 or TRBV12-4 and TRBJ2-3, with 10 nucleotides matching TRBD2. The CDR3 contains 14 residues. Trimming took 5 bases from V and 3 from J; bases not matched to a gene: 2. The CDR3 reads CASSLGLATDTQYF. CDR3 nucleotides: TGTGCCAGCAGTCTGGGACTAGCGACAGATACGCAGTATTTT.

The chain has TRBV12-3 or TRBV12-4 and TRBJ2-5, with 10 bases matching TRBD2. This CDR3 is 18 amino acids long. The ends lost 2 bases at V and 0 bases at J; junction bases unmatched: 9. CDR3 in DNA: TGTGCCAGCAGTTTATCCAGCGGGGGGGCCTGGTACCAAGAGACCCAGTACTTC. Its protein is CASSLSSGGAWYQETQYF.

The chain recombines TRBV12-3 or TRBV12-4 with TRBJ2-1; weak D call: TRBD2 (5 bases). Trimming removed 6 bases from V and 10 bases from J, with 16 bases in between. The CDR3 sequence is 13 residues long. CDR3 region: CASSPGAGGEQFF. DNA for the CDR3: TGTGCCAGCAGCCCAGGCGCGGGCGGCGAGCAGTTCTTC.

The V and J genes are TRBV20-1 and TRBJ2-3; TRBD2 matches at 9 bases. The CDR3 runs to 15 residues. From germline, CDR1 is DFQATT and CDR2 SNEGSKA (reference sequence). V trimming: 5 bases; J trimming: 4 bases; junction bases outside the gene matches: 10. The CDR3 region has the DNA TGCAGTGCTCGGAATCCGGGACTAGCTTCAGATACGCAGTATTTT. Encoded protein: CSARNPGLASDTQYF.

The chain uses TRBV3-1 and TRBJ2-3; weak D call: TRBD2 (6 bases). Germline assignment: CDR1 LGHDT and CDR2 YNNKEL (reference sequence). Deletions cut 6 bases from V and 5 bases from J, with 15 bases between. The CDR3 extends over 14 amino acids. The CDR3 loop is CASRHGPAGDTQYF. The DNA of the CDR3 is TGTGCCAGCAGACACGGACCAGCGGGAGATACGCAGTATTTT.

V is TRBV20-1 and J is TRBJ2-3; 10 bases are a match to TRBD2. The CDR3 extends over 15 amino acids. Germline V gene sequence: CDR1 DFQATT, CDR2 SNEGSKA (reference sequence). With 5 bases clipped from V and 5 bases from J, the junction kept 10 bases outside the gene matches. The CDR3, as DNA: TGCAGTGCTTGGGCGGGTAGCGGGGGGATAGATACGCAGTATTTT. Translating it yields CSAWAGSGGIDTQYF.

The chain carries TRBV20-1 and TRBJ2-2, with TRBD2 matching over 8 bases. Germline CDR1 reads DFQATT; CDR2 reads SNEGSKA (reference sequence). There are 15 residues in the CDR3. V lost 6 bases, J lost 0 bases, and 6 bases stayed unmatched. The CDR3 sequence: CSASLAGTNTGELFF. CDR3 bases: TGCAGTGCCAGCTTAGCGGGGACGAACACCGGGGAGCTGTTTTTT.

This chain links TRBV7-9 with TRBJ2-3; TRBD2 matches 8 bases. V trimming: 2 bases; J trimming: 1 base; junction bases outside the gene matches: 2. CDR1 SEHNR and CDR2 FQNEAQ come from the germline V gene (reference sequence). This CDR3 has 15 amino acids. The DNA of the CDR3 is TGTGCCAGCAGCTTAAGCGGGAGTGGCACAGATACGCAGTATTTT. Translating it yields CASSLSGSGTDTQYF.

The sample holds a few counts of this clonotype. J is TRBJ1-4 and V is TRBV5-1; D not certain. The germline CDR1 and CDR2 sequences are SGHRS and YFSETQ. The ends were cut back, 2 bases at V and 5 bases at J, with 10 bases in the middle. The CDR3 covers 14 residues. The CDR3 region is CASSFRSLNEKLFF. The CDR3 nucleotides are TGCGCCAGCAGCTTCAGGAGTTTGAATGAAAAACTGTTTTTT.

The V and J genes are TRBV4-1 and TRBJ2-7; TRBD2 matches 7 bases. Germline V CDR1 and CDR2: MGHRA, YSYEKL. This CDR3 spans 18 amino acids. Unmatched junction bases numbered 16, after V lost 4 bases and J lost 1 base. The CDR3 sequence: CASSRQGGAPGGSYEQYF. In nucleotides, the CDR3 is TGCGCCAGCAGCCGCCAGGGAGGGGCTCCGGGTGGTTCCTACGAGCAGTACTTC.

J is TRBJ2-7 and V is TRBV6-1, with 9 bases matching TRBD1. CDR1 is MNHNS, CDR2 SASEGT, per germline. Trimming removed 2 bases from V and 7 bases from J; junction bases left unmatched: 3. This CDR3 comprises 13 residues. The CDR3 region is CASSEHRGREQYF. The CDR3 DNA follows: TGTGCCAGCAGTGAACACAGGGGGCGAGAGCAGTACTTC.

The chain has TRBV20-1 and TRBJ1-1; 7 nucleotides agree with TRBD1. V lost 5 bases and J lost 0; bases outside the gene matches: 3. CDR3 length: 13 amino acids. Germline CDR1 is DFQATT and CDR2 is SNEGSKA (reference sequence). The CDR3 nucleotides read TGCAGTGCTGGACAGGACCTGAACACTGAAGCTTTCTTT. The encoded protein is CSAGQDLNTEAFF.

This clonotype has just a few counts. This chain's CDR3 is CATRDRGNTEAFF. For the CDR3, the DNA is TGTGCCACCCGGGACAGGGGGAACACTGAAGCTTTCTTT. The chain employs TRBV10-3 and TRBJ1-1; TRBD1 matches at 10 bases. V lost 10 bases and J lost 1; bases outside the gene matches: 3. The CDR3 sequence is 13 residues long. Germline CDR1 ENHRY, CDR2 SYGVKD.

This clonotype is a singleton in its sample. The chain has TRBV24-1 and TRBJ2-1; 9 nucleotides line up with TRBD1. The CDR3 is made up of 17 amino acids. CDR1 and CDR2 (germline): KGHDR, SFDVKD. Losses at the gene ends were 5 bases for V and 2 bases for J; bases not matched to a gene: 9. The CDR3 here is CATSATGTGLPYNEQFF. The CDR3 DNA is TGTGCCACCAGTGCCACGGGGACAGGGCTGCCCTACAATGAGCAGTTCTTC.

The V and J genes are TRBV6-4 and TRBJ2-1; D perhaps matches TRBD2 (7 bases). This CDR3 region has 16 residues. Germline V gene lookup returns CDR1 MRHNA and CDR2 SNTAGT. V was pared by 0 bases and J by 4 bases, with 13 bases between. This chain's CDR3 is CASSDSAKGGYNEQFF. In DNA form, the CDR3 reads TGTGCCAGCAGTGACTCGGCCAAGGGGGGGTACAATGAGCAGTTCTTC.

The J gene is TRBJ2-3, the V gene TRBV5-4; 10 nucleotides match TRBD2. This CDR3 contains 16 residues. Per the germline V gene, CDR1 is SGHNT and CDR2 is YYREEE (reference sequence). The V and J ends lost 5 bases and 6 bases, in that order; junction bases with no gene match: 12. CDR3 DNA: TGTGCCAGCAGAACCGGGGGCCTAGCGGGAGCGGATACGCAGTATTTT. Protein sequence: CASRTGGLAGADTQYF.

This clonotype was observed many times. The chain links TRBV2 to TRBJ2-2; D gene ambiguous. Trimming removed 7 bases from V and 4 bases from J, with 19 bases in between. The CDR3 extends over 16 amino acids. Germline V gene sequence: CDR1 SNHLY, CDR2 FYNNEI. CDR3 sequence (DNA): TGTGCCAGCACTAACGAGGCCCCTAGGCCCACCGGGGAGCTGTTTTTT. Translating gives CASTNEAPRPTGELFF.

This chain joins TRBV9 and TRBJ2-3; 9 bases match TRBD2. The CDR3 length is 17 residues. Germline V gene data show CDR1 as SGDLS and CDR2 as YYNGEE. The junction had 13 bases not matched to a gene; V was cut back by 4 bases and J by 4 bases. The CDR3 is CASSSSLAGGPADTQYF. The CDR3 coding sequence is TGTGCCAGCAGCTCTAGTCTGGCGGGGGGGCCCGCAGATACGCAGTATTTT.

This clonotype was seen only a few times. The rearrangement joins TRBV20-1 to TRBJ2-2, with 8 bases that match TRBD1. V shed 3 bases, J shed 6 bases, and the junction held 6 bases outside the gene matches. This CDR3 is built from 14 residues. Germline assignment: CDR1 DFQATT and CDR2 SNEGSKA (reference sequence). The CDR3 reads CSASKAGGAGELFF. As DNA, the CDR3 is TGCAGTGCTAGCAAGGCAGGGGGCGCCGGGGAGCTGTTTTTT.

The V gene is TRBV9, the J gene TRBJ2-7; a weak D match, TRBD1 (6 bases). The V gene lost 4 bases and the J gene lost 4 bases, with 18 bases spanning the gap. Germline V gives CDR1 SGDLS, CDR2 YYNGEE. The CDR3 consists of 15 residues. CDR3 in DNA: TGTGCCAGCAGCCCGGCGTCTCAGGGGAGTTACGAGCAGTACTTC. This sequence encodes CASSPASQGSYEQYF.

This clonotype was detected only a few times. The V and J genes are TRBV12-3 or TRBV12-4 and TRBJ1-1; D is uncertain. The V and J ends lost 5 bases and 5 bases respectively, with 15 bases between them. This CDR3 is 14 amino acids long. The CDR3 loop reads CASSIAAAGTEAFF. The DNA for the CDR3 is TGTGCCAGCAGTATCGCTGCCGCGGGGACTGAAGCTTTCTTT.

The chain is built from TRBV11-3 and TRBJ1-1; D is undetermined. V lost 2 bases to trimming and J lost 7 bases, with 8 bases between them. The CDR3 extends over 12 amino acids. CDR1 and CDR2 from the germline V gene are SGHNT and YENEEA. The CDR3 spells CASSLSLGEAFF. In DNA, the CDR3 is TGTGCCAGCAGCTTATCTCTCGGTGAAGCTTTCTTT.

V and J are TRBV5-1 and TRBJ2-3, with a possible D match to TRBD1 (6 bases). CDR3 size: 16 residues. The germline V gene encodes CDR1 SGHRS and CDR2 YFSETQ. The V gene lost 1 base and the J gene lost 3 bases, with 15 bases spanning the gap. CDR3 protein: CASSLSGDTSTDTQYF. The CDR3 DNA reads as TGCGCCAGCAGCTTGTCTGGGGACACCAGTACAGATACGCAGTATTTT.

This clonotype was seen only a few times. The rearrangement uses TRBV7-8 and TRBJ2-5, with 8 positions matching TRBD2. CDR3 length: 15 amino acids. J gave up 4 bases and V 5 bases, and 9 bases lay outside the gene matches. From germline, CDR1 is SGHVS and CDR2 FQNEAQ. CDR3 protein: CASSVSGDPAETQYF. CDR3 in DNA: TGTGCCAGCAGCGTTAGCGGGGACCCGGCAGAGACCCAGTACTTC.